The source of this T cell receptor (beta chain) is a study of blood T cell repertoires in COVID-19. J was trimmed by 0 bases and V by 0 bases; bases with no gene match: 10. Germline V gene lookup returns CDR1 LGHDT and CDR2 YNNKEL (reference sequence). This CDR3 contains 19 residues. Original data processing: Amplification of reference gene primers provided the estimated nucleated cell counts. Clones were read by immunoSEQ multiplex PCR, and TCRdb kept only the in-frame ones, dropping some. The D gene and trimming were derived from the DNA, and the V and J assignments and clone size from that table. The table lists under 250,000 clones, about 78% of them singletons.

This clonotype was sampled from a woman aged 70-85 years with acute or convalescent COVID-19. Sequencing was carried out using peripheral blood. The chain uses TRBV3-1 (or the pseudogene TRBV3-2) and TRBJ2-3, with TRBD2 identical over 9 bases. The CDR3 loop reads CASSQERWASGISTDTQYF. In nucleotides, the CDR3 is TGTGCCAGCAGCCAAGAACGGTGGGCTAGCGGGATTAGCACAGATACGCAGTATTTT.